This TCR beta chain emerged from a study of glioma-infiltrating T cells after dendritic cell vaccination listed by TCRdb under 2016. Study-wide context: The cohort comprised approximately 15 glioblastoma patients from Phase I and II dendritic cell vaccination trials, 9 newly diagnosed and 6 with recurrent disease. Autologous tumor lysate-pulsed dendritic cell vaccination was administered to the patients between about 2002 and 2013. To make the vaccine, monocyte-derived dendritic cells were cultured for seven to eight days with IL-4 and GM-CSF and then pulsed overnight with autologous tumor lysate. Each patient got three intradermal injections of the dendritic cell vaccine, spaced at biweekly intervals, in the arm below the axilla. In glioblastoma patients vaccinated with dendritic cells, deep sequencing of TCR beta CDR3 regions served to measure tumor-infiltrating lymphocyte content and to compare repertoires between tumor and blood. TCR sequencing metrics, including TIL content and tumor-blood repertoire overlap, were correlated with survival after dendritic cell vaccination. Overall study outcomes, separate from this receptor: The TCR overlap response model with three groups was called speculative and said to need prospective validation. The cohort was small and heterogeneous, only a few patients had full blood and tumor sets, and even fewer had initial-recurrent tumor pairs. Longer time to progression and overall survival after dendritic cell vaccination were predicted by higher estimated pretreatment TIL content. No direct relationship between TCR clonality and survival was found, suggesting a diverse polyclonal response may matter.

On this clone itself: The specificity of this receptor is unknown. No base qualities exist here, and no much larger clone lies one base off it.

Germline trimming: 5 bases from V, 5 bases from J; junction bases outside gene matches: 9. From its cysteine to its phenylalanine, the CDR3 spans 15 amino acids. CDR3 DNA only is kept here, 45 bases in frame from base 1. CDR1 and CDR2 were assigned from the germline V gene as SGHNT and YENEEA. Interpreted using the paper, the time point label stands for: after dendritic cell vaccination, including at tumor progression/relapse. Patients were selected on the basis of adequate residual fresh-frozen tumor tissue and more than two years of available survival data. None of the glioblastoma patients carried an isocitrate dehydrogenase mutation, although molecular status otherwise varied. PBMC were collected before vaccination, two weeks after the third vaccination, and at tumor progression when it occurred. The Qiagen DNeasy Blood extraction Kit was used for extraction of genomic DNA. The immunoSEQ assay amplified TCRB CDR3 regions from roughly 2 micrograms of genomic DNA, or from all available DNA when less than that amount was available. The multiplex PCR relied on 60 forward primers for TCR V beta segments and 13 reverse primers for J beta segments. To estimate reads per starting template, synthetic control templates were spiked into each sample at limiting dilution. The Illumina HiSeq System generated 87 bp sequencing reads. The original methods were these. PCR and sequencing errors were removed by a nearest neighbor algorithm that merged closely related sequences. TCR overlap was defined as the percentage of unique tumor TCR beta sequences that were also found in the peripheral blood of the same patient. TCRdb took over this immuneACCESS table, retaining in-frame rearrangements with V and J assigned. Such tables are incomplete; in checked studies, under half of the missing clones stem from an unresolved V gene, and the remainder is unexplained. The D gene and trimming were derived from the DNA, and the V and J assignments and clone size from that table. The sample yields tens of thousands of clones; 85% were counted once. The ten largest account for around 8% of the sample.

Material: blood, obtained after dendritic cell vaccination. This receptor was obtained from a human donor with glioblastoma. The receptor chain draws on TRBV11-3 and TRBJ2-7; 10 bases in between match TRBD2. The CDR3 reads CASSPAAGGPDEQYF. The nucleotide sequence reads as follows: TGTGCCAGCAGCCCGGCAGCGGGAGGGCCCGACGAGCAGTACTTC. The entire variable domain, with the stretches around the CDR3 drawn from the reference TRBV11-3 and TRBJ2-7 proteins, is EAGVVQSPRYKIIEKKQPVAFWCNPISGHNTLYWYLQNLGQGPELLIRYENEEAVDDSQLPKDRFSAERLKGVDSTLKIQPAELGDSAVYLCASSPAAGGPDEQYFGPGTRLTVT.